These 18 T cell receptor beta chains were sequenced from one sample in a study of lymphopenia after photon versus proton radiotherapy (dated by TCRdb to the late 2010s). Receptors were amplified or captured by the immunoSEQ multiplex PCR assay. The table comes from immuneACCESS by way of TCRdb, which keeps in-frame sequences with V and J called. Part of the clones is missing from these tables; in studies checked, under half for an unresolved V gene and the rest for unknown reasons. The sample records over 25,000 clones, roughly 90% of which are singletons. About 50% of the sample lies in the top ten. This specimen consisted of peripheral blood, obtained from a patient treated with proton-based radiotherapy. All receptors come from a woman aged 55-69 years with cholangiocarcinoma. Some clones in this sample may be carry-over from other donors' samples.

This sequence joins TRBV2 and TRBJ2-7, with 10 nucleotides matching TRBD2. Looked up from germline, CDR1 is SNHLY and CDR2 is FYNNEI. This CDR3 spans 17 amino acids. V lost 4 bases to trimming and J lost 3 bases; unmatched junction nucleotides: 12. CDR3 nucleotides: TGTGCCAGCAGTGGACCCAGCGGGAGGGCCGATCTCTACGAGCAGTACTTC. Its translation: CASSGPSGRADLYEQYF.

This chain connects TRBV18 to TRBJ2-1, with D perhaps matching TRBD2 (6 bases). Germline values: CDR1 KGHSH, CDR2 LQKENI. CDR3 length: 15 amino acids. The V end lost 4 bases, the J end lost 9 bases, and 19 bases lay between the germline ends. The CDR3 here is CASSLQEGEIGEQFF. The CDR3 region has the DNA TGTGCCAGCTCACTCCAGGAGGGAGAAATCGGTGAGCAGTTCTTC.

The V gene is TRBV10-3, the J gene TRBJ1-1; possible D gene TRBD1, 5 bases. This CDR3 comprises 14 residues. The V gene lost 8 bases and the J gene lost 4 bases, with 17 bases spanning the gap. The germline V gene has CDR1 ENHRY and CDR2 SYGVKD. CDR3 sequence reads: CAISAPGVVTEAFF. CDR3 nucleotide sequence: TGTGCCATCTCCGCGCCGGGGGTAGTCACTGAAGCTTTCTTT.

V is TRBV29-1 and J is TRBJ2-3; 7 nucleotides match TRBD2. The CDR3 runs to 12 residues. CDR1 is SQVTM, CDR2 ANQGSEA, per germline. V shed 7 bases and J 3 bases; nucleotides not matched to a gene: 4. CDR3 sequence (DNA): TGCAGCGAAATGGGGGGGACAGATACGCAGTATTTT. This codes for CSEMGGTDTQYF.

This chain uses TRBV5-1 with TRBJ1-4, with D possibly matching TRBD1 (6 bases). CDR3 length equals 17 residues. Trimming removed 3 bases at V and 7 bases at J, with 22 bases between. Germline V gene sequence: CDR1 SGHRS, CDR2 YFSETQ. The CDR3 nucleotides are TGCGCCAGCAGCTCCGTTTTGTTGGGGGGCTCGGGTGAAAAACTGTTTTTT. Its protein is CASSSVLLGGSGEKLFF.

This chain connects TRBV6-1 to TRBJ2-1; D is undetermined. Germline assignment: CDR1 MNHNS and CDR2 SASEGT. This CDR3 comprises 12 residues. Trimming took 1 base from V and 4 from J, leaving 2 bases between them. Written as DNA, the CDR3 is TGTGCCAGCAGTGAAGGTTACAATGAGCAGTTCTTC. It encodes CASSEGYNEQFF.

The chain recombines TRBV5-1 with TRBJ2-2; weak D call: TRBD1 (5 bases). Between the trimmed V and J ends, which lost 0 bases and 9 bases, there was a span of 15 bases. The CDR3 totals 15 residues. The V gene's germline CDR1 is SGHRS and CDR2 YFSETQ. This CDR3 is CASSLVLQGRRELFF. CDR3 DNA sequence: TGCGCCAGCAGCTTGGTTTTGCAGGGCCGGAGGGAGCTGTTTTTT.

About this clone: The junction does not match germline at one end; this may be a read error. The chain is built from TRBV6-5 and TRBJ2-5; weak D call: TRBD1 (6 bases). With the DNA end fitting TRBJ2-7 better, the J assignment may be wrong. From germline, CDR1 is MNHEY and CDR2 SVGAGI. The CDR3 spans 13 residues. CDR3 residues: CGSSLDRTYEQYF. In DNA, the CDR3 is TGTGGCAGCAGTTTAGACAGGACCTACGAGCAGTACTTC.

The V call is TRBV7-3, the J call TRBJ2-1, with 9 bases identical to TRBD1. J lost 7 bases, V lost 9 bases, and 13 bases had no gene match. Germline V gives CDR1 SGHTA, CDR2 FQGTGA. CDR3 size: 15 residues. As DNA, the CDR3 is TGTGCCAGTGGAGCGGGACAGGGTTTCGGAAATGAGCAGTTCTTC. Residues: CASGAGQGFGNEQFF.

The chain carries TRBV7-6 and TRBJ2-3; 9 positions agree with TRBD2. CDR3 size: 15 residues. Germline V CDR1 and CDR2: SGHVS, FNYEAQ. V trimming: 4 bases; J trimming: 7 bases; junction bases outside the gene matches: 9. This CDR3 reads CASSSPGLADNTQYF. The CDR3 nucleotides are TGTGCCAGCAGCTCCCCGGGACTAGCAGACAATACGCAGTATTTT. The variable domain in full, completed from reference TRBV7-6 and TRBJ2-3, reads GAGVSQSPRYKVTKRGQDVALRCDPISGHVSLYWYRQALGQGPEFLTYFNYEAQQDKSGLPNDRFSAERPEGSISTLTIQRTEQRDSAMYRCASSSPGLADNTQYFGPGTRLTVL.

The chain joins TRBV7-3 to TRBJ2-3, with TRBD2 matching over 8 bases. Trimming removed 2 bases from V and 5 bases from J; junction bases left unmatched: 9. CDR3 size: 16 residues. CDR1 and CDR2 from the germline V gene are SGHTA and FQGTGA. The CDR3 DNA follows: TGTGCCAGCAGCTTAGGGCTAGCGGGCCCAGGAGATACGCAGTATTTT. Amino acid sequence: CASSLGLAGPGDTQYF.

The J gene is TRBJ2-7, the V gene TRBV19; TRBD1 matches at 9 bases. The germline gives CDR1 LNHDA, CDR2 SQIVND (reference sequence). Germline trimming cut 4 bases from V and 6 bases from J; bases unmatched to any gene: 7. This CDR3 contains 14 residues. The CDR3 spells CASSRQGGLREQYF. CDR3 in DNA: TGTGCCAGTAGTAGACAGGGGGGCTTGCGCGAGCAGTACTTC.

The J gene is TRBJ1-1, the V gene TRBV5-6; 7 bases line up with TRBD1. Germline V gene data show CDR1 as SGHDT and CDR2 as YYEEEE. Losses at the gene ends were 3 bases for V and 3 bases for J; bases not matched to a gene: 5. This CDR3 contains 14 residues. This CDR3 is CASSYDRADTEAFF. CDR3 sequence (DNA): TGTGCCAGCAGCTACGACAGGGCGGACACTGAAGCTTTCTTT.

The chain joins TRBV4-2 to TRBJ2-7; 8 bases line up with TRBD1. Trimming at V came to 3 bases and at J to 5 bases, leaving 9 bases not matched to a gene. The CDR3 is 15 amino acids. From germline, CDR1 is LGHNA and CDR2 YNFKEQ. This chain's CDR3 is CASSHGPGQEDEQYF. Written as DNA, the CDR3 is TGTGCCAGCAGCCATGGACCGGGACAGGAGGACGAGCAGTACTTC.

The rearrangement links TRBV5-4 to TRBJ2-7, with D perhaps TRBD1 (6 bases). Germline-derived CDR1 and CDR2 are SGHNT and YYREEE (reference sequence). V was pared by 6 bases and J by 5 bases, with 15 bases between. The CDR3 has 13 residues. The CDR3 nucleotides read TGTGCCAGCATAGGGACACAGTCACACGAGCAGTACTTC. The encoded protein is CASIGTQSHEQYF.

This clone occurred once. The chain carries TRBV6-1 and TRBJ2-7, with a weak D call TRBD2 (6 bases). CDR1 MNHNS and CDR2 SASEGT come from the germline V gene. The CDR3 is 14 amino acids. V lost 3 bases to trimming and J lost 5 bases, with 14 bases between them. The CDR3 region is CASSEAGLHHEQYF. The DNA of the CDR3 is TGTGCCAGCAGTGAGGCGGGACTTCACCACGAGCAGTACTTC.

The chain recombines TRBV4-1 with TRBJ1-2; 9 bases are shared with TRBD1. Germline trimming cut 4 bases from V and 7 bases from J; bases unmatched to any gene: 7. CDR3 length: 14 residues. In germline, CDR1 is MGHRA, CDR2 YSYEKL. The CDR3 bases are TGCGCCAGCAGCCGGGACAGGGTAACGGTTGGCTACACCTTC. The encoded protein is CASSRDRVTVGYTF.

J is TRBJ2-7 and V is TRBV7-9; 9 bases fit TRBD1. This CDR3 is built from 16 residues. V was pared by 4 bases and J by 2 bases, with 9 bases of the junction left unmatched. Germline loops: CDR1 SEHNR, CDR2 FQNEAQ (reference sequence). The CDR3 is CASSSGQGSRTYEQYF. CDR3 DNA: TGTGCCAGCAGCTCCGGACAGGGGTCAAGAACCTACGAGCAGTACTTC.